This TCR beta chain appears in the sequencing data of a study of blood T cells in healthy people across ages. PCR was performed a second time for about 6 to 12 cycles using a sample-barcoded 5' primer and a J-beta primer mix. A tag from a template-switch adaptor with 12 random nucleotides marked each cDNA molecule. TCRdb re-called the 5' RACE reads through MiXCR, storing one row per CDR3 protein. The sample has about 800,000 distinct CDR3 sequences, 55% to 75% seen once. Regarding the study as a whole: The recorded TCR beta diversity per million T cells decreased in a roughly linear manner with age.

On this clonotype itself: Its antigen is not identified. A read error is possible here, since a much larger clone lies one base away.

The sequenced sample was blood. The source is a man aged 30 to 39 in good health.

This chain's CDR3 is CASIDGTGGFDYGYTF. The CDR3 DNA reads TGTGCCAGCATCGATGGGACAGGGGGGTTCGACTATGGCTACACCTTC. The chain uses TRBV6-1 and TRBJ1-2; 11 bases agree with TRBD1. The ends lost 7 bases at V and 3 bases at J; junction bases unmatched: 10. Germline V gene sequence: CDR1 MNHNS, CDR2 SASEGT. CDR3 size: 16 residues.